The rows below give T cell receptor beta chains drawn from one sample of a study of Graves' ophthalmopathy and Graves' hyperthyroidism. TCRdb re-called the multiplex PCR reads through MiXCR, storing one row per CDR3 protein. The table includes roughly 700,000 distinct CDR3 sequences, roughly two fifths detected once. The sample comprised peripheral blood. The source is an adult man with Graves' ophthalmopathy. Each CDR3 is given with its conserved first and last residue. A D gene is named only where the DNA matches it firmly. Only some rows state a clone size, as once, few, many or a class for expanded clones.

j_call: TRBJ2-7
d_call: TRBD2
clone_size: -
v_call: TRBV24-1
cdr3_nt: TGTGCCACCAGTGACCCCGGGACTAGCGGGGACGAGCAGTACTTC
cdr3_aa: CATSDPGTSGDEQYF

j_call: TRBJ2-7
d_call: TRBD1
clone_size: -
v_call: TRBV12-3/TRBV12-4
cdr3_nt: TGTGCCAGCAGGTGGGACAGCGAAAGCTCCTACGAGCAGTACTTC
cdr3_aa: CASRWDSESSYEQYF

j_call: TRBJ2-7
d_call: -
clone_size: many
v_call: TRBV7-9
cdr3_nt: TGTGCCAGCAGCTTCACAGGACGCGAGCAGTACTTC
cdr3_aa: CASSFTGREQYF

j_call: TRBJ1-5
d_call: -
clone_size: -
v_call: TRBV7-3
cdr3_nt: TGTGCCAGCACGGAGGGTGGTAGCAATCAGCCCCAGCATTTT
cdr3_aa: CASTEGGSNQPQHF

j_call: TRBJ1-2
d_call: -
clone_size: many
v_call: TRBV15
cdr3_nt: TGTGCCACCAGCAGAGGGAACAGGAACTATGGCTACACCTTC
cdr3_aa: CATSRGNRNYGYTF

j_call: TRBJ1-1
d_call: TRBD1
clone_size: -
v_call: TRBV9
cdr3_nt: TGTGCCAGCAGCCAACGGACAGGGGGCCAGTACACTGAAGCTTTCTTT
cdr3_aa: CASSQRTGGQYTEAFF

j_call: TRBJ1-1
d_call: -
clone_size: -
v_call: TRBV6-4
cdr3_nt: TGTGCCAGCAGTTACTCGGCCAGGGACCCACCGTACACTGAAGCTTTCTTT
cdr3_aa: CASSYSARDPPYTEAFF

j_call: TRBJ2-4
d_call: -
clone_size: -
v_call: TRBV29-1
cdr3_nt: TGCAACGAACAGGGTTGTGGCATTCAGTACTTC
cdr3_aa: CNEQGCGIQYF

j_call: TRBJ1-2
d_call: TRBD1
clone_size: -
v_call: TRBV2
cdr3_nt: TGTGCCAGCAGACGTTACGACAGGGGGCCCTATGGCTACACCTTC
cdr3_aa: CASRRYDRGPYGYTF

j_call: TRBJ2-5
d_call: -
clone_size: -
v_call: TRBV7-9
cdr3_nt: TGTGCCAGCAGCTTAGGGACTAACCCCGAGGGGGGGACCCAGTACTTC
cdr3_aa: CASSLGTNPEGGTQYF

j_call: TRBJ1-1
d_call: -
clone_size: few
v_call: TRBV20-1
cdr3_nt: TGCAGTGCTAGAGGTCGGGCCTGGGACATCTGGTATGTTACTGAAGCTTTCTTT
cdr3_aa: CSARGRAWDIWYVTEAFF

j_call: TRBJ2-6
d_call: -
clone_size: -
v_call: TRBV19
cdr3_nt: TGTGCCAGTAGTATAGGAGGGTCTGAAGCTTTC
cdr3_aa: CASSIGGSEAF

j_call: TRBJ1-2
d_call: TRBD1
clone_size: -
v_call: TRBV25-1
cdr3_nt: TGTGCCAGCAGTGCCCTTCGACAGGGGAGCGGCTATGGCTACACCTTC
cdr3_aa: CASSALRQGSGYGYTF

j_call: TRBJ1-6
d_call: -
clone_size: many
v_call: TRBV7-2
cdr3_nt: TGTGCCAGCAGCTTAGTATTAACCGGTTCACCCCTCCACTTT
cdr3_aa: CASSLVLTGSPLHF

j_call: TRBJ1-3
d_call: -
clone_size: many
v_call: TRBV10-1
cdr3_nt: TGCGCCAGCAGCCCGAATGGAAACACCATATATTTT
cdr3_aa: CASSPNGNTIYF

j_call: TRBJ2-7
d_call: -
clone_size: few
v_call: TRBV2
cdr3_nt: TGCGCCAGCAGCCCCCAGATCGGTTACGAGCAGTACTTC
cdr3_aa: CASSPQIGYEQYF

j_call: TRBJ2-5
d_call: TRBD2
clone_size: -
v_call: TRBV7-2
cdr3_nt: TGTGCCAGCAGCTTTACTAGCGGGAGTAGAACGGAGACCCAGTACTTC
cdr3_aa: CASSFTSGSRTETQYF

j_call: TRBJ2-7
d_call: -
clone_size: few
v_call: TRBV4-2
cdr3_nt: TGTGCCAGCAGCCAAGGGGGGAACTCCTACGAGCAGTACTTC
cdr3_aa: CASSQGGNSYEQYF

j_call: TRBJ2-7
d_call: -
clone_size: few
v_call: TRBV19
cdr3_nt: TGTGCCAGTAGTATAGAAAGGGGCCCCTACGAGCAGTACTTC
cdr3_aa: CASSIERGPYEQYF

j_call: TRBJ1-6
d_call: -
clone_size: -
v_call: TRBV11-2
cdr3_nt: TGTGCCAGCAGCCGGCCCAGGGCGTTGAGCTCCTATAATTCACCCCTCCACTTT
cdr3_aa: CASSRPRALSSYNSPLHF

j_call: TRBJ2-7
d_call: -
clone_size: many
v_call: TRBV7-9
cdr3_nt: TGTGCCAGCAGCTTAGACCAGGGGCCTTCCTACTACGAGCAGTACTTC
cdr3_aa: CASSLDQGPSYYEQYF

j_call: TRBJ2-2
d_call: -
clone_size: few
v_call: TRBV7-9
cdr3_nt: TGTGCCAGCAGCCCGATGGGGCTAGTGGACACCGGGGAGCTGTTTTTT
cdr3_aa: CASSPMGLVDTGELFF

j_call: TRBJ1-1
d_call: -
clone_size: few
v_call: TRBV7-6
cdr3_nt: TGTGCCAGCAGCTTAGGGGGCAGGGTTTCTGAAGCTTTCTTT
cdr3_aa: CASSLGGRVSEAFF

j_call: TRBJ1-4
d_call: -
clone_size: -
v_call: TRBV5-1
cdr3_nt: TGCGCCAGCAGCTTGGCCCGTCCTGGTAATGAAAAACTGTTTTTT
cdr3_aa: CASSLARPGNEKLFF

j_call: TRBJ2-5
d_call: -
clone_size: -
v_call: TRBV29-1
cdr3_nt: TGCAGCGTTGCGGGGACCCAGTACTTC
cdr3_aa: CSVAGTQYF

j_call: TRBJ2-7
d_call: TRBD1
clone_size: many
v_call: TRBV29-1
cdr3_nt: TGCAGCGTTGAAGGGGACAGGGGATCCGACGAGCAGTACTTC
cdr3_aa: CSVEGDRGSDEQYF

j_call: TRBJ1-4
d_call: -
clone_size: -
v_call: TRBV6-5
cdr3_nt: TGCGCCAGCAGTGGAGATGAAAAACTGTTTTTT
cdr3_aa: CASSGDEKLFF

j_call: TRBJ1-6
d_call: -
clone_size: -
v_call: TRBV6-6
cdr3_nt: TGTGCCAGCAGTTACTCGAGACAGGCCCAGAATTCACCCCTCCACTTT
cdr3_aa: CASSYSRQAQNSPLHF

j_call: TRBJ2-7
d_call: -
clone_size: few
v_call: TRBV5-5
cdr3_nt: TGTGCCAGCTCACCTAACGCGGGGCGCTGGGAGCAGTACTTC
cdr3_aa: CASSPNAGRWEQYF

j_call: TRBJ1-1
d_call: -
clone_size: many
v_call: TRBV7-8
cdr3_nt: TGTGCCAGCAGCTTAGAGGCAGGGACCACTGAAGCTTTCTTT
cdr3_aa: CASSLEAGTTEAFF

j_call: TRBJ2-7
d_call: TRBD1
clone_size: -
v_call: TRBV20-1
cdr3_nt: TGCAGTGCTATGGACAGGGGGGCTATAGTCCTGGGCGAGCAGTACTTC
cdr3_aa: CSAMDRGAIVLGEQYF

j_call: TRBJ1-6
d_call: -
clone_size: few
v_call: TRBV7-2
cdr3_nt: TGTGCCAGCAGCCTAAACGGGGGAGGAAATTCACCCCTCCACTTT
cdr3_aa: CASSLNGGGNSPLHF

j_call: TRBJ2-3
d_call: -
clone_size: few
v_call: TRBV29-1
cdr3_nt: TGCAGCGTTCGGGAGATGGCAGATACGCAGTATTTT
cdr3_aa: CSVREMADTQYF

j_call: TRBJ1-2
d_call: -
clone_size: -
v_call: TRBV19
cdr3_nt: TGTGCCAGTAGTATAGGGGGAAGAACGGCGGAAGCAAGCGGCTACACCTTC
cdr3_aa: CASSIGGRTAEASGYTF

j_call: TRBJ2-7
d_call: TRBD2
clone_size: -
v_call: TRBV9
cdr3_nt: TGTGCCAGCAGCCCCTTCCTAGCGGCATACGAGCAGTACTTC
cdr3_aa: CASSPFLAAYEQYF

j_call: TRBJ2-2
d_call: TRBD1
clone_size: few
v_call: TRBV7-9
cdr3_nt: TGTGCCAGCAGCCGGACAGGAGTTAACACCGGGGAGCTGTTTTTT
cdr3_aa: CASSRTGVNTGELFF

j_call: TRBJ1-5
d_call: -
clone_size: -
v_call: TRBV19
cdr3_nt: TGTGCCAGTAGCCGCAGGGCTGGTAATCAGCCCCAGCATTTT
cdr3_aa: CASSRRAGNQPQHF

j_call: TRBJ1-5
d_call: -
clone_size: few
v_call: TRBV24-1
cdr3_nt: TGTGCCACCAGTGAATGGCCAGGGAAGCAGCCCCAGCATTTT
cdr3_aa: CATSEWPGKQPQHF

j_call: TRBJ2-1
d_call: -
clone_size: -
v_call: TRBV15
cdr3_nt: TGTGCCACCAGCAGGAAGAGCTCCTACAATGAGCAGTTCTTC
cdr3_aa: CATSRKSSYNEQFF

j_call: TRBJ1-2
d_call: TRBD1
clone_size: few
v_call: TRBV2
cdr3_nt: TGTGCCAGCAGCCAAGGGGTTAGGGGGCCCTATGGCTACACCTTC
cdr3_aa: CASSQGVRGPYGYTF

j_call: TRBJ2-7
d_call: TRBD2
clone_size: many
v_call: TRBV7-2
cdr3_nt: TGTGCCAGCGGGAGCGGGATAGGGTACGAGCAGTACTTC
cdr3_aa: CASGSGIGYEQYF

j_call: TRBJ2-5
d_call: TRBD1
clone_size: -
v_call: TRBV29-1
cdr3_nt: TGCAGTGCTGAGGACAGGGGAGGGGAGACCCAGTACTTC
cdr3_aa: CSAEDRGGETQYF

j_call: TRBJ1-1
d_call: TRBD1
clone_size: many
v_call: TRBV7-2
cdr3_nt: TGTGCCAGCAGCTTCCGACAGGGGGCGAACACTGAAGCTTTCTTT
cdr3_aa: CASSFRQGANTEAFF

j_call: TRBJ2-5
d_call: TRBD1
clone_size: many
v_call: TRBV20-1
cdr3_nt: TGCAGTGCTAGAGACAGGGGGCCGGAGACCCAGTACTTC
cdr3_aa: CSARDRGPETQYF

j_call: TRBJ1-4
d_call: -
clone_size: many
v_call: TRBV29-1
cdr3_nt: TGCAGCGTTGATGTGGGGGCGGAATTTGGCGAAAAACTGTTTTTT
cdr3_aa: CSVDVGAEFGEKLFF

j_call: TRBJ2-7
d_call: -
clone_size: few
v_call: TRBV2
cdr3_nt: TGTGCCAGCTCACCGCCTCGGGGGACGGGCTCCTACGAGCAGTACTTC
cdr3_aa: CASSPPRGTGSYEQYF

j_call: TRBJ2-7
d_call: -
clone_size: few
v_call: TRBV10-3
cdr3_nt: TGTGCCAGCAGTTACGTACAGGGTCAAAACGAGCAGTACTTC
cdr3_aa: CASSYVQGQNEQYF

j_call: TRBJ1-6
d_call: -
clone_size: -
v_call: TRBV5-4
cdr3_nt: TGTGCCAGCAGCTCGGATAAACAGGGTTTGAATTCACCCCTCCACTTT
cdr3_aa: CASSSDKQGLNSPLHF

j_call: TRBJ2-5
d_call: -
clone_size: many
v_call: TRBV7-2
cdr3_nt: TGTGCCAGCAGCAGGGCCTTCCAAGAGACCCAGTACTTC
cdr3_aa: CASSRAFQETQYF

j_call: TRBJ1-1
d_call: -
clone_size: -
v_call: TRBV20-1
cdr3_nt: TGCAGTGCTCACGGGACACTGAACACTGAAGCTTTCTTT
cdr3_aa: CSAHGTLNTEAFF

j_call: TRBJ2-2
d_call: -
clone_size: -
v_call: TRBV6-4
cdr3_nt: TGTGCCAGCAGCAACTCGGGGGACAGAAGGCTGTTTTTT
cdr3_aa: CASSNSGDRRLFF

j_call: TRBJ1-1
d_call: -
clone_size: few
v_call: TRBV7-2
cdr3_nt: TGTGCCAGCAGCTTACCCTACGATGGGATGAACACTGAAGCTTTCTTT
cdr3_aa: CASSLPYDGMNTEAFF